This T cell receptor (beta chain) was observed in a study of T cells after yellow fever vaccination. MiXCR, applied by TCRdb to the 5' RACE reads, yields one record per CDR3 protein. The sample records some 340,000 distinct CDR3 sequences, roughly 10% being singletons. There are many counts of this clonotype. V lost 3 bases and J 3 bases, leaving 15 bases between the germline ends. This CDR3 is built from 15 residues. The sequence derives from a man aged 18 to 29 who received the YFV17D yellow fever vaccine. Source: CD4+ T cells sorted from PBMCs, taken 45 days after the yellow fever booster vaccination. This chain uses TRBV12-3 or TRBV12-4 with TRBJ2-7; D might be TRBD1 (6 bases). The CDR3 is CASSLSPGTIYEQYF. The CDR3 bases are TGTGCCAGCAGTTTGTCGCCGGGGACAATCTACGAGCAGTACTTC.